This TCR beta chain comes out of a study of cytomegalovirus exposure and HLA in healthy donors. Study-level results: In a later analysis, V- and J-gene trimming of beta chains associated with a DCLRE1C missense variant, replicated independently. Cytomegalovirus-associated TCR beta chains were listed, numbering more than 150. Using a false discovery rate of 0.05, a later analysis showed that approximately 17,000 TCR beta sequences were associated with HLA alleles.

Notes on this clone: As yet, its antigen is unknown.

PCR primers comprised 60 Vbeta and 13 Jbeta primers. Clones were read by immunoSEQ multiplex PCR, and TCRdb kept only the in-frame ones, dropping some. The sample has about 80,000 clones; roughly 65% are singletons. The CDR3 consists of 13 residues. Trimming removed 3 bases from V and 3 bases from J, with 6 bases in between. Germline CDR1 reads SGDLS; CDR2 reads YYNGEE. Specimen: PBMCs. V is TRBV9 and J is TRBJ1-4; the D is unclear. The origin of this receptor is a male donor in good health and CMV-seropositive. This CDR3 reads CASSGAPNEKLFF. The CDR3 DNA reads as TGTGCCAGCAGCGGCGCACCTAATGAAAAACTGTTTTTT.